The 18 T cell receptor beta chains reported below all come from one sample, sequenced in a study of post-analysis software for immune sequencing data. General study results and limits: There were a handful of TRBV segments more frequent in patients than controls, and TRBV5-6, TRBV5-1 and TRBV20-1 were among them.

Carried by the TCR beta cDNA libraries were unique molecular identifiers. TCRdb reprocessed the PCR reads via MiXCR and lists one record per CDR3 protein. The table lists hundreds of thousands of distinct CDR3 sequences, approximately 60% of them singletons. Antigen specificity for these receptors is unknown. Sequences were obtained from blood. The origin of the receptors is a girl under 10 years old with multiple sclerosis.

This clonotype was observed a handful of times. The chain has TRBV7-2 and TRBJ2-3; D not resolved. The V end was cut by 4 bases, the J end by 2 bases, with 16 bases between. The germline V gene has CDR1 SGHTA and CDR2 FQGNSA. There are 16 residues in the CDR3. CDR3 in amino acids: CASSSVGAANTDTQYF. As DNA, the CDR3 is TGTGCCAGCAGCTCCGTCGGCGCGGCCAACACAGATACGCAGTATTTT.

The chain recombines TRBV29-1 with TRBJ1-1; 8 positions match TRBD1. This CDR3 is built from 13 residues. V trimming: 6 bases; J trimming: 0 bases; junction bases outside the gene matches: 3. Germline lookup yields CDR1 SQVTM and CDR2 ANQGSEA. CDR3 loop: CSVTGEMNTEAFF. In nucleotides, the CDR3 is TGCAGCGTGACAGGGGAAATGAACACTGAAGCTTTCTTT. The variable domain in full, with the rest retrieved from reference TRBV29-1 and TRBJ1-1, is SAVISQKPSRDICQRGTSLTIQCQVDSQVTMMFWYRQQPGQSLTLIATANQGSEATYESGFVIDKFPISRPNLTFSTLTVSNMSPEDSSIYLCSVTGEMNTEAFFGQGTRLTVV.

The chain employs TRBV20-1 and TRBJ1-6; 7 bases map to TRBD1. V shed 6 bases and J 0 bases; nucleotides not matched to a gene: 11. The CDR3 consists of 17 residues. Germline V CDR1 and CDR2: DFQATT, SNEGSKA (reference sequence). The CDR3 bases are TGCAGTGCGCAGCGGACGGGACAGAGCTCCTATAATTCACCCCTCCACTTT. Its protein product is CSAQRTGQSSYNSPLHF.

This clonotype was counted once. This rearrangement joins TRBV2 to TRBJ2-1; D remains ambiguous. The CDR3 extends over 11 amino acids. The germline V and J ends were trimmed by 6 bases and 13 bases, with 13 bases remaining between them. The germline V gene encodes CDR1 SNHLY and CDR2 FYNNEI. The chain's CDR3 is CASRFEETQFF. For the CDR3, the DNA is TGTGCCAGCAGATTCGAAGAGACCCAGTTCTTC.

CDR3 nucleotides: TGCAGTGCTAGTAGCGGAAGGGGCAGGCCCTACAATGAGCAGTTCTTC. As protein: CSASSGRGRPYNEQFF. V is TRBV20-1 and J is TRBJ2-1; TRBD2 is a possible D gene (6 bases). Trimming pared 3 bases from V and 2 bases from J, leaving 17 bases between. Per the germline V gene, CDR1 is DFQATT and CDR2 is SNEGSKA (reference sequence). The CDR3 runs 16 residues.

V usage is TRBV20-1 and J usage is TRBJ1-2; D is uncertain. V lost 1 base, J lost 4 bases, and 10 bases lay in between. CDR1 and CDR2 from the germline V gene are DFQATT and SNEGSKA (reference sequence). This CDR3 is 13 amino acids long. The CDR3 sequence is CSARALDLYGYTF. The CDR3 bases are TGCAGTGCTAGAGCATTGGACCTCTATGGCTACACCTTC.

The chain joins TRBV20-1 to TRBJ2-5, with D uncertain. Judging by the DNA end, TRBJ2-7 fits better; the J call may be wrong. The CDR3 sequence is 14 residues long. CDR1 is DFQATT, CDR2 SNEGSKA, per germline (reference sequence). The CDR3 coding sequence is TGCAGTGCTAGAGATCGGAGTCGCCCCTACGAGCAGTACTTC. Translation gives CSARDRSRPYEQYF.

About this clonotype: No conserved phenylalanine or tryptophan is present at the end of the CDR3, so a read error is the likely explanation. The chain combines TRBV6-1 with TRBJ2-4, with 9 bases matching TRBD1. The germline gives CDR1 MNHNS, CDR2 SASEGT. The CDR3 totals 17 residues. The V segment lost 8 bases and the J segment 7 bases; nucleotides outside the gene matches: 18. The CDR3 coding sequence is TGTGCCAGCCTCACCCGGGACAGGGTTAGAGCGGGGAACATTCAGTACTTG. It encodes CASLTRDRVRAGNIQYL.

In this sample, this clonotype turned up a few times. The chain uses TRBV20-1 and TRBJ2-7, with a possible D match to TRBD1 (6 bases). This CDR3 is built from 16 residues. In germline, CDR1 is DFQATT, CDR2 SNEGSKA (reference sequence). Trimming removed 3 bases from V and 2 bases from J, with 20 bases in between. This CDR3 reads CSASPWVRDTPYEQYF. DNA of the CDR3: TGCAGTGCTAGCCCTTGGGTCCGGGACACCCCCTACGAGCAGTACTTC.

This clonotype was picked up a small number of times. V gene TRBV12-3 or TRBV12-4 combines with J gene TRBJ2-6, with D unclear. The V gene lost 9 bases and the J gene lost 0 bases, with 9 bases spanning the gap. The CDR3 loop spans 14 amino acids. The CDR3 DNA reads as TGTGCCAGTCACGGCCTCTCTGGGGCCAACGTCCTGACTTTC. Protein sequence: CASHGLSGANVLTF.

The chain joins TRBV29-1 to TRBJ2-3; 8 positions match TRBD2. V dropped 6 bases and J dropped 4; count of bases not matched to a gene: 12. In germline, CDR1 is SQVTM, CDR2 ANQGSEA. The CDR3 covers 15 residues. CDR3 sequence reads: CSVSWREAVADTQYF. The DNA of the CDR3 is TGCAGCGTCAGCTGGCGGGAGGCCGTCGCAGATACGCAGTATTTT.

This clonotype was counted only a few times. The chain has TRBV5-1 and TRBJ2-5; TRBD2 agrees at 9 bases. The germline V gene encodes CDR1 SGHRS and CDR2 YFSETQ. With 2 bases clipped from V and 4 bases from J, the junction kept 9 bases outside the gene matches. The CDR3 spans 16 residues. CDR3 nucleotide sequence: TGCGCCAGCAGCTTTTCTAGCGGGAACGTGGGAGAGACCCAGTACTTC. Translated, it gives CASSFSSGNVGETQYF.

The chain combines TRBV6-1 with TRBJ2-7; D might be TRBD2 (6 bases). The V end lost 7 bases, the J end lost 4 bases, and 17 bases lay between the germline ends. Per germline, CDR1 MNHNS and CDR2 SASEGT. The CDR3 is 14 amino acids. CDR3 region: CASTDMAGIYEQYF. In DNA form, the CDR3 reads TGTGCCAGCACCGATATGGCGGGAATTTACGAGCAGTACTTC.

This chain links TRBV20-1 with TRBJ2-1, with TRBD2 matching over 12 bases. Germline V gene lookup returns CDR1 DFQATT and CDR2 SNEGSKA (reference sequence). V gave up 3 bases and J gave up 5 bases; unmatched junction bases: 5. This CDR3 has 15 amino acids. CDR3 bases: TGCAGTGCTAGCGATACTAGCGGGAGGCACAATGAGCAGTTCTTC. Translation gives CSASDTSGRHNEQFF.

The sample holds a few counts of this clonotype. V and J are TRBV29-1 and TRBJ2-7; D gene uncertain. The end of the DNA fits TRBJ2-5 better, so the J call may be wrong. The CDR3 has 9 residues. From germline, CDR1 is SQVTM and CDR2 ANQGSEA. CDR3 amino acids: CSAGETQYF. CDR3 nucleotide sequence: TGCAGCGCTGGAGAGACCCAGTACTTC.

The chain carries TRBV20-1 and TRBJ1-5, with D tentatively TRBD1 (5 bases). The CDR3 covers 12 residues. CDR1 is DFQATT, CDR2 SNEGSKA, per germline (reference sequence). Trimming cost V 4 bases and J 4 bases, with 8 bases left between them. In DNA form, the CDR3 reads TGCAGTGCTAAAAGGGGTAATCAGCCCCAGCATTTT. Protein sequence: CSAKRGNQPQHF.

This clonotype was observed a few times. J is TRBJ2-1 and V is TRBV30, with TRBD2 identical over 7 bases. J gave up 9 bases and V 3 bases, and 5 bases lay outside the gene matches. The CDR3 length is 12 residues. Looked up from germline, CDR1 is GTSNPN and CDR2 is SVGIG (reference sequence). The CDR3 nucleotides are TGTGCCTGGAGCCCGCCTAGCGGTGAGCAGTTCTTC. Translating gives CAWSPPSGEQFF.

The chain links TRBV3-1 to TRBJ2-3; D gene unclear. The germline CDR1 and CDR2 sequences are LGHDT and YNNKEL (reference sequence). Deletions cut 0 bases from V and 0 bases from J, with 4 bases between. CDR3 size: 14 residues. The CDR3 here is CASSQEMSTDTQYF. The CDR3 nucleotides are TGTGCCAGCAGCCAAGAAATGAGCACAGATACGCAGTATTTT.